Below, 29 T cell receptor beta chains from the same sample are listed, as sequenced in a study of tumor-infiltrating lymphocytes in localized non-small cell lung cancer. Generated by immunoSEQ multiplex PCR, the TCRdb table keeps only in-frame clones and is missing some. This table has about 5,100 clones, around 69% appearing once. The sequencing sample was made of lung tumor tissue. These receptors originate from a human donor with non-small cell lung cancer.

The chain uses TRBV9 and TRBJ2-3; no reliable D call. CDR3 length equals 14 residues. The V gene's germline CDR1 is SGDLS and CDR2 YYNGEE. Trimming shortened V by 4 bases and J by 2 bases, and 11 bases separated the two germline ends. CDR3 in amino acids: CASSYTDATDTQYF. In nucleotides, the CDR3 is TGTGCCAGCAGCTATACGGACGCCACAGATACGCAGTATTTT.

The rearrangement joins TRBV6-6 to TRBJ1-1; D may be TRBD1 (5 bases). V dropped 7 bases and J dropped 0 bases, with 12 bases sitting between them. Germline V gives CDR1 MNHNY, CDR2 SVGAGI (reference sequence). The CDR3 totals 14 residues. As DNA, the CDR3 is TGTGCCAGCACTTTGACAGCTGTGAACACTGAAGCTTTCTTT. It codes for CASTLTAVNTEAFF.

The chain employs TRBV19 and TRBJ2-2; 7 nucleotides line up with TRBD1. The V segment lost 10 bases and the J segment 2 bases; nucleotides outside the gene matches: 4. The length of the CDR3 is 13 residues. Germline-derived CDR1 and CDR2 are LNHDA and SQIVND (reference sequence). Written as DNA, the CDR3 is TGTGCCACGGACAGGACTAACACCGGGGAGCTGTTTTTT. Translated, it gives CATDRTNTGELFF.

This clone appeared a single time. The V call is TRBV6-5, the J call TRBJ1-1; a possible D gene is TRBD1 (5 bases). CDR1 and CDR2 from the germline V gene are MNHEY and SVGAGI. Trimming shortened V by 11 bases and J by 3 bases, and 16 bases separated the two germline ends. The length of the CDR3 is 13 residues. The CDR3 nucleotides read TGTGCCGGGGGGGGAGGCCGGCACACTGAAGCTTTCTTT. It is translated as CAGGGGRHTEAFF.

The chain links TRBV5-1 to TRBJ2-3; D possibly corresponds to TRBD2 (5 bases). Germline CDR1 SGHRS, CDR2 YFSETQ. This CDR3 is built from 13 residues. Trimming left V 3 bases short and J 5 bases short, with 10 bases between. The CDR3 region is CASSSNRGDTQYF. The CDR3 bases are TGCGCCAGCAGCTCCAATCGGGGAGATACGCAGTATTTT.

This chain uses TRBV29-1 with TRBJ1-1; D is possibly TRBD1 (6 bases). Germline V gene data show CDR1 as SQVTM and CDR2 as ANQGSEA. Trimming shortened V by 7 bases and J by 0 bases, and 18 bases separated the two germline ends. The CDR3 totals 15 residues. CDR3 residues: CSAVFRGGMNTEAFF. The CDR3 nucleotides read TGCAGCGCCGTCTTTAGGGGGGGCATGAACACTGAAGCTTTCTTT.

The V and J genes are TRBV6-6 and TRBJ1-4, with D perhaps matching TRBD1 (6 bases). The CDR3 totals 15 residues. Germline V gene sequence: CDR1 MNHNY, CDR2 SVGAGI (reference sequence). V shed 6 bases and J shed 5 bases, with 16 bases lying between them. CDR3 nucleotides: TGTGCCAGCAGACTCGATGGGCAGGGGAATGAAAAACTGTTTTTT. It yields the protein CASRLDGQGNEKLFF.

This chain joins TRBV5-1 and TRBJ2-7; D is ambiguous. Trimming took 2 bases from V and 3 from J, leaving 15 bases between them. The germline V gene has CDR1 SGHRS and CDR2 YFSETQ. The CDR3 has 15 amino acids. CDR3 in DNA: TGCGCCAGCAGCTTATTCCTTGACCCTGACTACGAGCAGTACTTC. Translating it yields CASSLFLDPDYEQYF.

The V gene is TRBV9, the J gene TRBJ1-2; D not certain. CDR3 length: 14 amino acids. Germline V gene data show CDR1 as SGDLS and CDR2 as YYNGEE. V dropped 3 bases and J dropped 4 bases, with 13 bases sitting between them. The CDR3 DNA sequence: TGTGCCAGCAGCGCCGGGCTTGAAGGCTATGGCTACACCTTC. As protein: CASSAGLEGYGYTF.

The chain couples TRBV5-8 to TRBJ1-5; D perhaps matches TRBD1 (5 bases). CDR3 length equals 14 residues. Deletions cut 1 base from V and 9 bases from J, with 14 bases between. CDR1 and CDR2 from the germline V gene are SGHTS and YDEGEE. The DNA of the CDR3 is TGTGCCAGCAGCTTGAGTGACAGTCTGTGGCCCCAGCATTTT. It translates to CASSLSDSLWPQHF.

V and J are TRBV5-5 and TRBJ1-5; 8 nucleotides align to TRBD1. The CDR3 runs 15 residues. V lost 4 bases and J lost 5; bases outside the gene matches: 8. Per the germline V gene, CDR1 is SGHKS and CDR2 is YYEKEE (reference sequence). CDR3 sequence reads: CASSQVTGVHQPQHF. DNA of the CDR3: TGTGCCAGCAGCCAAGTGACAGGGGTTCATCAGCCCCAGCATTTT.

CDR3 DNA: TGTGCCAGCAGCTTATATGGTAGTGGCTCCTACAATGAGCAGTTCTTC. This gives the protein CASSLYGSGSYNEQFF. V and J are TRBV7-2 and TRBJ2-1, with no clear D. Per the germline V gene, CDR1 is SGHTA and CDR2 is FQGNSA. V lost 2 bases, J lost 0 bases, and 11 bases lay in between. This CDR3 comprises 16 residues.

The sample holds a few counts of this clone. The rearrangement joins TRBV2 to TRBJ1-1; D remains ambiguous. Trimming left V 6 bases short and J 0 bases short, with 8 bases between. The CDR3 is made up of 13 amino acids. Per germline, CDR1 SNHLY and CDR2 FYNNEI. CDR3 sequence (DNA): TGTGCCAGCAGCCCGGCTATGAACACTGAAGCTTTCTTT. As protein: CASSPAMNTEAFF.

This chain joins TRBV10-3 and TRBJ2-7; D ambiguous. The CDR3 totals 8 residues. From germline, CDR1 is ENHRY and CDR2 SYGVKD. V was pared by 8 bases and J by 4 bases, with 0 bases between. CDR3: CAIYEQYV. CDR3 nucleotide sequence: TGTGCCATCTACGAGCAGTACGTC.

The gene calls are TRBV5-6 and TRBJ2-2, with TRBD1 matching over 7 bases. With 3 bases clipped from V and 0 bases from J, the junction kept 8 bases outside the gene matches. This CDR3 comprises 17 residues. Germline V lookup: CDR1 SGHDT, CDR2 YYEEEE. CDR3 DNA: TGTGCCAGCAGCTGGGGACAGACCAGGTCGAACACCGGGGAGCTGTTTTTT. Amino acids: CASSWGQTRSNTGELFF.

V is TRBV29-1 and J is TRBJ2-4; 13 nucleotides agree with TRBD2. Germline V gene data show CDR1 as SQVTM and CDR2 as ANQGSEA. This CDR3 contains 18 residues. After removal of 1 base from V and 0 bases from J, the junction contained 6 bases not matched to a gene. In DNA, the CDR3 is TGCAGCGTTGAAGGGACTAGCGGGAGATACGGAGCCAAAAACATTCAGTACTTC. It encodes CSVEGTSGRYGAKNIQYF.

Judged by abundance, this clone is large. The DNA of the CDR3 is TGTGCCACCAGCAGATCCGGGTTGAACACTGAAGCTTTCTTT. It is translated as CATSRSGLNTEAFF. This chain connects TRBV15 to TRBJ1-1; D is uncertain. The V end lost 2 bases, the J end lost 0 bases, and 7 bases lay between the germline ends. Germline CDR1 and CDR2: LNHNV and YYDKDF (reference sequence). The CDR3 runs to 14 residues.

This clone showed up just a few times. The CDR3 reads CASSLIRSDSNEQFF. The DNA of the CDR3 is TGTGCCAGCAGCTTAATCCGTTCGGACAGCAATGAGCAGTTCTTC. V is TRBV7-3 and J is TRBJ2-1, with D maybe TRBD1 (6 bases). The V end lost 1 base, the J end lost 6 bases, and 13 bases lay between the germline ends. CDR1 and CDR2 (germline): SGHTA, FQGTGA. CDR3 length equals 15 residues. The full variable domain, rest sourced from reference TRBV7-3 and TRBJ2-1, is GAGVSQTPSNKVTEKGKYVELRCDPISGHTALYWYRQSLGQGPEFLIYFQGTGAADDSGLPNDRFFAVRPEGSVSTLKIQRTERGDSAVYLCASSLIRSDSNEQFFGPGTRLTVL.

The chain is built from TRBV6-5 and TRBJ2-1, with D possibly TRBD1 on 5 matching bases. The CDR3 runs to 12 residues. The germline CDR1 and CDR2 sequences are MNHEY and SVGAGI. V gave up 8 bases and J gave up 7 bases, with 12 bases separating them. CDR3 in DNA: TGTGCCAGCGGTTCTAGGGGTAATGAGCAGTTCTTC. Its translation: CASGSRGNEQFF.

The chain couples TRBV4-2 to TRBJ2-3; 12 nucleotides agree with TRBD2. V lost 1 base, J lost 0 bases, and 5 bases stayed unmatched. The CDR3 totals 18 residues. Looked up from germline, CDR1 is LGHNA and CDR2 is YNFKEQ. CDR3: CASSQVLAGGTSTDTQYF. CDR3 coding DNA: TGTGCCAGCAGCCAAGTTCTAGCGGGAGGGACTAGCACAGATACGCAGTATTTT.

The V call is TRBV27, the J call TRBJ1-1; a weak D match, TRBD1 (5 bases). The V gene's germline CDR1 is MNHEY and CDR2 SMNVEV (reference sequence). The length of the CDR3 is 15 residues. V was cut by 0 bases and J by 0 bases, with 8 bases left in between. The CDR3 DNA is TGTGCCAGCAGTTTATCTAGGGGCATGAACACTGAAGCTTTCTTT. It specifies CASSLSRGMNTEAFF.

The V call is TRBV25-1, the J call TRBJ2-5; either TRBD1 or TRBD2 may supply D (6 bases each). The CDR3 consists of 13 residues. The germline CDR1 and CDR2 sequences are MGHDK and SYGVNS. V was clipped by 8 bases and J by 4 bases, with 14 bases between them. The CDR3 coding sequence is TGTGCCAGCCGAGGTGGGGGGCTAGAGACCCAGTACTTC. Its protein product is CASRGGGLETQYF.

In its sample, this clone was seen a few times. The chain joins TRBV7-9 to TRBJ2-3; the match to TRBD2 covers 7 bases. The CDR3 covers 14 residues. The V and J ends lost 0 bases and 4 bases, in that order; junction bases with no gene match: 1. Germline V gene sequence: CDR1 SEHNR, CDR2 FQNEAQ (reference sequence). The CDR3 DNA sequence: TGTGCCAGCAGCTTAGCGGCGGGAGCAGATACGCAGTATTTT. Residues: CASSLAAGADTQYF.

J is TRBJ2-2 and V is TRBV9; D is possibly TRBD1 or TRBD2 (5 bases each). The CDR3 runs to 16 residues. Germline loops: CDR1 SGDLS, CDR2 YYNGEE. Trimming pared 0 bases from V and 6 bases from J, leaving 15 bases between. The CDR3 DNA follows: TGTGCCAGCAGCGTAGGCTCCGCAGGGAGAGCCGGGGAGCTGTTTTTT. It translates to CASSVGSAGRAGELFF.

This clone was found a few times. The J gene is TRBJ1-1, the V gene TRBV4-3; D not certain. In germline, CDR1 is LGHNA, CDR2 YSLEER. The CDR3 loop spans 15 amino acids. V shed 0 bases and J shed 1 base, with 9 bases lying between them. The CDR3: CASSQDSAGNTEAFF. The CDR3 coding sequence is TGCGCCAGCAGCCAAGATTCTGCGGGGAACACTGAAGCTTTCTTT.

There are a few counts of this clone. The V call is TRBV5-1, the J call TRBJ1-1; no reliable D call. The V end lost 1 base, the J end lost 0 bases, and 13 bases lay between the germline ends. This CDR3 region has 16 residues. The germline V gene encodes CDR1 SGHRS and CDR2 YFSETQ. CDR3 sequence: CASSLSTSTLNTEAFF. The DNA of the CDR3 is TGCGCCAGCAGCTTGTCCACATCAACCTTGAACACTGAAGCTTTCTTT.

This clone was picked up a small number of times. V usage is TRBV10-3 and J usage is TRBJ2-3; D is undetermined. The CDR3 runs 12 residues. Trimming shortened V by 6 bases and J by 4 bases, and 8 bases separated the two germline ends. The germline CDR1 and CDR2 sequences are ENHRY and SYGVKD. The CDR3 loop is CAISNLADTQYF. The DNA of the CDR3 is TGTGCCATCAGCAACTTGGCAGATACGCAGTATTTT.

CDR3 DNA: TGTGCCAGCAGCCCCCCCGACTGGGCGGGAGCAAGGAATGAGCAGTTCTTC. Protein: CASSPPDWAGARNEQFF. The chain employs TRBV28 and TRBJ2-1; TRBD2 matches at 7 bases. Germline V gene sequence: CDR1 MDHEN, CDR2 SYDVKM. V shed 6 bases and J 7 bases; nucleotides not matched to a gene: 18. This CDR3 has 17 residues.

The chain carries TRBV29-1 and TRBJ1-2; 9 bases are a match to TRBD1. The germline V gene has CDR1 SQVTM and CDR2 ANQGSEA. This CDR3 comprises 13 residues. Trimming removed 5 bases from V and 6 bases from J; junction bases left unmatched: 7. CDR3 in amino acids: CSVTGTGIHGYTF. CDR3 nucleotides: TGCAGCGTTACCGGGACAGGGATACATGGCTACACCTTC.